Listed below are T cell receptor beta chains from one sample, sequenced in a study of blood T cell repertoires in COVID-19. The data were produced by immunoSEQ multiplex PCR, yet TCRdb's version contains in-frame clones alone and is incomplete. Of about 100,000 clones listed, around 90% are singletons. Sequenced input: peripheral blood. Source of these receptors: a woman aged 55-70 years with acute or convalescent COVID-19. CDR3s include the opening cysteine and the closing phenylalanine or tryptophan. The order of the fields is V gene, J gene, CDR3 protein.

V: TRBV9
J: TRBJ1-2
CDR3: CASSVGYREGYTF

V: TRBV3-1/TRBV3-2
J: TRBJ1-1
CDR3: CASFETGNTEAFF

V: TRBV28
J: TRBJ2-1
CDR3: CASSGAAVTLNNEQFF

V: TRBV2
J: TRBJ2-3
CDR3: CASVRLVSTDTQYF

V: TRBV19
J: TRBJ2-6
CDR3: CASEAGRSGANVLTF

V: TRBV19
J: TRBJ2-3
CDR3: CASTTPGLAGSADTQYF

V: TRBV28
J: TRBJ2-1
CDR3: CASSLSGRAVNEQFF

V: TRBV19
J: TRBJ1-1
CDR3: CASSTTGGNTEAFF

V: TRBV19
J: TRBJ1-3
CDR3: CASSFDRLSSGNTIYF

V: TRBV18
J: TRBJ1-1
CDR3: CASSPGTGATEAFF

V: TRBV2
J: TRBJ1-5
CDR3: CASTPVGDQPQHF

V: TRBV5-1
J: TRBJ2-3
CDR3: CASSQVAGKADTQYF

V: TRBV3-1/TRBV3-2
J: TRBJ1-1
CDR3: CASSRTVRTEAFF